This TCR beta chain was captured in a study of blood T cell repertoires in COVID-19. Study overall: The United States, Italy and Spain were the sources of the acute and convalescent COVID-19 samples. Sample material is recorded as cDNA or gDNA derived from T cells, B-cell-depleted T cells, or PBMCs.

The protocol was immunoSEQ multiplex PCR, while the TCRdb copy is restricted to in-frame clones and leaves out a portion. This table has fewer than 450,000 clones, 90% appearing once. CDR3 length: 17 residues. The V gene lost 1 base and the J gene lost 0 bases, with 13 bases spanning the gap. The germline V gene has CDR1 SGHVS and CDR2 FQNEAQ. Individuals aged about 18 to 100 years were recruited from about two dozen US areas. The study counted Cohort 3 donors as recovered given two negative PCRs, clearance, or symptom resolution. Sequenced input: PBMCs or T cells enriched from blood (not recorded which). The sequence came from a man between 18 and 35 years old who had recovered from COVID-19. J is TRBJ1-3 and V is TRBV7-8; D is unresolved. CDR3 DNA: TGTGCCAGCAGCTTAGAAACAGTCCGAGCCTCTGGAAACACCATATATTTT. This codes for CASSLETVRASGNTIYF.